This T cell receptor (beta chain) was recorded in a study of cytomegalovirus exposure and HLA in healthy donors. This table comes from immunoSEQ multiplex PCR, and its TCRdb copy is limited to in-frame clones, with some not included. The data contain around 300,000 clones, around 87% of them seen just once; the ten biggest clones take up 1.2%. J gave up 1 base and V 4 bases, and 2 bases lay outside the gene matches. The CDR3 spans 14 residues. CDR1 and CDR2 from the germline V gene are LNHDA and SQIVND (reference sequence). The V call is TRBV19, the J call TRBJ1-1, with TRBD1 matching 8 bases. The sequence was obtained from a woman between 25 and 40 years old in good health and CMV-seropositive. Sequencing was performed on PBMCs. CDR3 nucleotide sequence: TGTGCCAGTAGTAAACAGGGGGGGAACACTGAAGCTTTCTTT. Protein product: CASSKQGGNTEAFF.